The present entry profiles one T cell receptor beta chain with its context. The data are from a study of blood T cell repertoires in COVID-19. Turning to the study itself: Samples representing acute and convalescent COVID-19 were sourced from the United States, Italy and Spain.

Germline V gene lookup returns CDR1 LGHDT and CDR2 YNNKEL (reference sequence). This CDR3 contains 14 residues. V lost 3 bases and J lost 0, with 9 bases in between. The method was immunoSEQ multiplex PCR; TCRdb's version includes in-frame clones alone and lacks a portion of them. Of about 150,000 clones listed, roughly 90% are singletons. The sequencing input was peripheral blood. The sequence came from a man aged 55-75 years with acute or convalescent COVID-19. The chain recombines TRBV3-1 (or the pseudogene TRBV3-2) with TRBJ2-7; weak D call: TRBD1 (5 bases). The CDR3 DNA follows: TGTGCCAGCAGCCATTCAGGGTCCTCCTACGAGCAGTACTTC. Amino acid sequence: CASSHSGSSYEQYF.